This TCR beta chain comes out of a study of T-cell memory formation after mild COVID-19. Overall study context: The study found TCR clusters largely donor specific. Whole-study findings and limits: Some clones that responded were present in memory (sampled pre-infection), which suggests cross-reactive memory joined.

Using its own MiXCR run on the 5' RACE reads, TCRdb lists one record per CDR3 protein. The sample has some 15,000 distinct CDR3 sequences; about 20% are singletons. V shed 2 bases and J shed 3 bases, with 13 bases lying between them. This CDR3 comprises 15 residues. From germline, CDR1 is SGHRS and CDR2 YFSETQ. This clonotype was detected only once. The target antigen is unknown. Sequencing used PBMCs or a T cell subset sorted from them (not recorded which). This receptor was obtained from an adult woman who had mild COVID-19 (a few samples of this study predate the infection). Cell type and time point are not known. This chain uses TRBV5-1 with TRBJ2-3, with D tentatively TRBD2 (5 bases). The CDR3 is CASSFSAPVTDTQYF. As DNA, the CDR3 is TGCGCCAGCAGCTTTAGCGCCCCGGTGACAGATACGCAGTATTTT.